This T cell receptor (delta chain) was retrieved from a study of delta chains in infants with herpesvirus infections. As for this clone: A far bigger clonotype differs at one base, so this is likely a read error.

TCR cDNA was made from PBMC RNA with gamma- and delta-chain-specific primers. TCRdb fed the RT-PCR reads to CATT. The data hold roughly 1,400 delta-chain clones, with roughly 36% observed a single time. This CDR3 is 17 amino acids long. Germline V gene lookup returns CDR1 GEAIGNYY and CDR2 EKD. The chain uses TRDV2 and TRDJ1; 8 bases are shared with TRDD3. This material consisted of peripheral blood, taken at time point 1 of longitudinal follow-up. This clonotype was sampled from a human donor who was a Ugandan infant, either HIV-exposed or HIV-unexposed (not recorded which). CDR3 protein: CACDTPGGPLYTVKLIF. CDR3 DNA: TGTGCCTGTGACACCCCTGGGGGACCGCTGTACACCGTTAAACTCATCTTT.